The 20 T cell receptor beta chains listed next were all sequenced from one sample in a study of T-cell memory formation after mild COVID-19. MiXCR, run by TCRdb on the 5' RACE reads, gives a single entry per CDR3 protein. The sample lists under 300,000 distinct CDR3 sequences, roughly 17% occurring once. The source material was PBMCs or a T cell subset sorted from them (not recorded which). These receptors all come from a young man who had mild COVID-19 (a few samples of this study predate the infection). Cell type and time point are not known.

For the CDR3, the DNA is TGTGCCAGTACCATACGGGGAGACACTGAAGCTTTCTTT. Protein: CASTIRGDTEAFF. The genes are TRBV19 and TRBJ1-1; D not resolved. The CDR3 runs 13 residues. Trimming took off 7 bases at V and 3 bases at J, with 12 bases between the two ends. Germline-derived CDR1 and CDR2 are LNHDA and SQIVND (reference sequence).

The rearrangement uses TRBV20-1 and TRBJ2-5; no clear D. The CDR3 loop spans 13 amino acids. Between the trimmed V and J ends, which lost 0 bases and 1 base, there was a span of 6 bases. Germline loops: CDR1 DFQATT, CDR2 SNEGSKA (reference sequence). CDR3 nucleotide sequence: TGCAGTGCTAGAGATATAGGCCAAGAGACCCAGTACTTC. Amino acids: CSARDIGQETQYF.

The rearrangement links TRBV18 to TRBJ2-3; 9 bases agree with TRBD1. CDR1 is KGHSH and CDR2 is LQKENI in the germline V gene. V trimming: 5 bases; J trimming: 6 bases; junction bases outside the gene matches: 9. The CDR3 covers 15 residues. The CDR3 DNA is TGTGCCAGCTCAACCCCGGGACAGGGTTCCGATACGCAGTATTTT. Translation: CASSTPGQGSDTQYF.

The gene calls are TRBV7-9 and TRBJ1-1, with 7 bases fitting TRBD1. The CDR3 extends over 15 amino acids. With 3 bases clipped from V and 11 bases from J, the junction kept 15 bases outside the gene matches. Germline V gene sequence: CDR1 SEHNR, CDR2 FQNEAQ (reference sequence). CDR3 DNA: TGTGCCAGCAGCTTGCCAGGGTTAGAGGGGGCCGAGGCTTTCTTT. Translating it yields CASSLPGLEGAEAFF.

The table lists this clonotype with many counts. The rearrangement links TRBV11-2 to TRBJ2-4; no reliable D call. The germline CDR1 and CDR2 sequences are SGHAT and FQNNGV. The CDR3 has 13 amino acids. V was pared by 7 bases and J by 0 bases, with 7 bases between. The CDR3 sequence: CASTTLAKNIQYF. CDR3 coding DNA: TGTGCCAGCACCACCCTAGCCAAAAACATTCAGTACTTC.

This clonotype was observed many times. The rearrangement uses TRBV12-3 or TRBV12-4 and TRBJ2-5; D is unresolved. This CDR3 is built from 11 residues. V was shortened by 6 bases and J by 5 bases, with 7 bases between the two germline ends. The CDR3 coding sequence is TGTGCCAGCAGGGTCGGTGAGACCCAGTACTTC. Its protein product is CASRVGETQYF.

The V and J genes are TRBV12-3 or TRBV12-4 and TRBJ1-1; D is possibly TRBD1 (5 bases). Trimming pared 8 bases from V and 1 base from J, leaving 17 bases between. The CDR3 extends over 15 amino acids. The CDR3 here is CASLRDLQANTEAFF. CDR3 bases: TGTGCCAGCCTAAGGGACCTCCAGGCGAACACTGAAGCTTTCTTT.

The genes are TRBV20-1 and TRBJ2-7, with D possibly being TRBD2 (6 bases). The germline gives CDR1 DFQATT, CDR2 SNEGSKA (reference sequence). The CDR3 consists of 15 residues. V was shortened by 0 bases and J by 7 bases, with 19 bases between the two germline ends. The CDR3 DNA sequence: TGCAGTGCTAGAGATCAACGCCGATGGGGGAGGGAGCAGTACGTC. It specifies CSARDQRRWGREQYV.

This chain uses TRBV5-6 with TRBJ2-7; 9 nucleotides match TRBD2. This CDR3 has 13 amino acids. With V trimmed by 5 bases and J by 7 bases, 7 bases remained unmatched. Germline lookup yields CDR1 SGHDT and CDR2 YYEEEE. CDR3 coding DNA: TGTGCCAGCAGACACGACGCGGGGGGGGAGCAGTACGTC. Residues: CASRHDAGGEQYV.

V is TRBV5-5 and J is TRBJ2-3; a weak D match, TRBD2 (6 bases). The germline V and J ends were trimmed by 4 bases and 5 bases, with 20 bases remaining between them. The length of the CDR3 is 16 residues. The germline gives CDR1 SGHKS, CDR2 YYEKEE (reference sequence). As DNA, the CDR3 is TGTGCCAGCAGCCCAGGGACTGTTCTCATGCAAGATACGCAGTATTTT. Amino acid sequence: CASSPGTVLMQDTQYF.

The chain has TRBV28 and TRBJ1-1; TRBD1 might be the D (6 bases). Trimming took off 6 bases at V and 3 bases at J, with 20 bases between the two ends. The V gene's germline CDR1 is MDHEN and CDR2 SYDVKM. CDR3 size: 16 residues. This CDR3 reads CASRSAGATTDTEAFF. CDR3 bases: TGTGCCAGCAGGTCAGCAGGGGCTACTACGGACACTGAAGCTTTCTTT.

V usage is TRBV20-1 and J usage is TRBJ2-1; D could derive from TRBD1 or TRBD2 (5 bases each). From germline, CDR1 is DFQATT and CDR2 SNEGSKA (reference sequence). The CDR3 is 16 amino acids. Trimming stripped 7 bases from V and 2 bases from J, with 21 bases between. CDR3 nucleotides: TGCAGTGGTAAACGAGGATCGGGGCAGCCCTACAATGAGCAGTTCTTC. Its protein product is CSGKRGSGQPYNEQFF.

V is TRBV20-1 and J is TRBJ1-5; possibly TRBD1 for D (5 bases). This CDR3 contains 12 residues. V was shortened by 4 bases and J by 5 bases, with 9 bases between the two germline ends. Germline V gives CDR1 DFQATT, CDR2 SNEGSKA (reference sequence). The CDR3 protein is CSAMGDYQPQHF. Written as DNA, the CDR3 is TGCAGTGCTATGGGGGACTATCAGCCCCAGCATTTT.

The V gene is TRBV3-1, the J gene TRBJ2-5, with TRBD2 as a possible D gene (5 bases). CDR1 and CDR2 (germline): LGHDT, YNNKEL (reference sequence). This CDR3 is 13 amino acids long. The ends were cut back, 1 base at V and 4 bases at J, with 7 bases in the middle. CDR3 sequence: CASSQGGLETQYF. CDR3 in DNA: TGTGCCAGCAGCCAAGGAGGGCTAGAGACCCAGTACTTC.

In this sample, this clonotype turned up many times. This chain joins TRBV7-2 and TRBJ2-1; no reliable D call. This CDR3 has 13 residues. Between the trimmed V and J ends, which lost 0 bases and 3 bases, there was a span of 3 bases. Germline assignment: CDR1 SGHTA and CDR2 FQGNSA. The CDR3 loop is CASSLARYNEQFF. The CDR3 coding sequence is TGTGCCAGCAGCTTAGCCCGCTACAATGAGCAGTTCTTC.

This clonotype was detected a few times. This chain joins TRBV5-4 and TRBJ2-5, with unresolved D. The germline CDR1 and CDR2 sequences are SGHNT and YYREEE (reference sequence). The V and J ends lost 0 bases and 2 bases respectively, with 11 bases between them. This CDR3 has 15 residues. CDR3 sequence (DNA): TGTGCCAGCAGCTTGGGTCGGCAAGGGCAAGAGACCCAGTACTTC. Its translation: CASSLGRQGQETQYF.

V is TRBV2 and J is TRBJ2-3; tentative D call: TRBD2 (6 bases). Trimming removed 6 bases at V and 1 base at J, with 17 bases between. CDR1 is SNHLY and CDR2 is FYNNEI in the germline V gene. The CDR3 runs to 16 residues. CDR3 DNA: TGTGCCAGCAGCCAGATCCGCGGCGGGGGCACAGATACGCAGTATTTT. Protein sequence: CASSQIRGGGTDTQYF.

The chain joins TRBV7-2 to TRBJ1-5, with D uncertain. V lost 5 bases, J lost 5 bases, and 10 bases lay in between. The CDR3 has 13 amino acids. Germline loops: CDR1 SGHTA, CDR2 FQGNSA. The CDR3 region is CASSNRRDQPQHF. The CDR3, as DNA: TGTGCCAGCAGCAATCGAAGGGATCAGCCCCAGCATTTT.

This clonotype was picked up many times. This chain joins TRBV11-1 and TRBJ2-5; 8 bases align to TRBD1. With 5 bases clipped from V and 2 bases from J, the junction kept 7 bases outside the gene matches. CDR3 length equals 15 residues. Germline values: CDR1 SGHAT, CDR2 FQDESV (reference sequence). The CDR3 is CASSRSGTGQETQYF. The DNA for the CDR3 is TGTGCCAGCAGCCGTTCCGGGACAGGACAAGAGACCCAGTACTTC. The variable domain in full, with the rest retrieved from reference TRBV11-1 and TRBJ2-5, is EAEVAQSPRYKITEKSQAVAFWCDPISGHATLYWYRQILGQGPELLVQFQDESVVDDSQLPKDRFSAERLKGVDSTLKIQPAELGDSAMYLCASSRSGTGQETQYFGPGTRLLVL.

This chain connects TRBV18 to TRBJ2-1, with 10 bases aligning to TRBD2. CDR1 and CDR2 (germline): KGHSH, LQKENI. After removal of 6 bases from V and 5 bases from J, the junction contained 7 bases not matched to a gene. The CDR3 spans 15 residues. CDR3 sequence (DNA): TGTGCCAGCTCCCTAGGACTAGCGGAGAACAATGAGCAGTTCTTC. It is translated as CASSLGLAENNEQFF.